Below, 20 T cell receptor beta chains from the same sample are listed, as sequenced in a study of TIL therapy for anti-PD-1-resistant metastatic lung cancer. This was the immunoSEQ v3 assay. Only in-frame clones appear in the TCRdb table, and some are missing; sequencing was by immunoSEQ multiplex PCR. The sample has roughly 16,000 clones, roughly 86% seen once; the top ten hold roughly 0.9%. Time point described: pre-treatment sample, taken before nivolumab and TIL therapy. The material was blood, obtained at baseline. These receptors were obtained from a person aged 25-79 years with non-small cell lung cancer.

The chain uses TRBV6-1 and TRBJ2-7; unclear D gene. The CDR3 is 13 residues long. Between the trimmed V and J ends, which lost 6 bases and 1 base, there was a span of 10 bases. Germline CDR1 MNHNS, CDR2 SASEGT. The CDR3: CASREQISYEQYV. The CDR3 nucleotides are TGTGCCAGCAGAGAACAAATTTCCTACGAGCAGTACGTC.

CDR3 sequence: CASSILRRTSYGYTF. CDR3 nucleotides: TGTGCCAGTAGTATACTGAGGCGGACGAGCTATGGCTACACCTTC. This rearrangement joins TRBV19 to TRBJ1-2; D unresolved. The CDR3 length is 15 residues. Germline CDR1 reads LNHDA; CDR2 reads SQIVND (reference sequence). Deletions cut 2 bases from V and 4 bases from J, with 14 bases between.

The rearrangement uses TRBV4-2 and TRBJ2-5; D is perhaps TRBD1 or TRBD2 (5 bases each). The V end was cut by 1 base, the J end by 5 bases, with 17 bases between. The CDR3 loop spans 16 amino acids. CDR1 and CDR2 from the germline V gene are LGHNA and YNFKEQ. The DNA of the CDR3 is TGTGCCAGCAGCCAAGTCTCGTCCGGGACGGGGGAGACCCAGTACTTC. Amino acid sequence: CASSQVSSGTGETQYF.

The rearrangement links TRBV5-1 to TRBJ2-1, with a tentative D call TRBD2 (5 bases). The V gene lost 6 bases and the J gene lost 5 bases, with 12 bases spanning the gap. CDR1 is SGHRS, CDR2 YFSETQ, per germline. This CDR3 has 13 amino acids. The CDR3 DNA is TGCGCCAGCACCCACGGGGTTCACAATGAGCAGTTCTTC. Its translation is CASTHGVHNEQFF.

This chain joins TRBV6-5 and TRBJ2-7; TRBD2 aligns across 8 bases. Germline CDR1 MNHEY, CDR2 SVGAGI. The length of the CDR3 is 14 residues. The V segment lost 0 bases and the J segment 6 bases; nucleotides outside the gene matches: 4. CDR3 sequence (DNA): TGTGCCAGCAGTTACTCGCGGCTAGCGGGCGAGCAGTACTTC. Its translation: CASSYSRLAGEQYF.

This chain uses TRBV7-9 with TRBJ2-1; D call uncertain. There are 16 residues in the CDR3. Trimming stripped 5 bases from V and 4 bases from J, with 18 bases between. From germline, CDR1 is SEHNR and CDR2 FQNEAQ (reference sequence). The CDR3 DNA reads as TGTGCCAGCAGCCTTACAAAGGGCTGGGGTTACAATGAGCAGTTCTTC. It codes for CASSLTKGWGYNEQFF.

The chain has TRBV5-1 and TRBJ1-6; D gene unclear. Germline V gene sequence: CDR1 SGHRS, CDR2 YFSETQ. CDR3 length equals 13 residues. Deletions cut 3 bases from V and 8 bases from J, with 9 bases between. This chain's CDR3 is CASSSRWDSPLHF. The CDR3 bases are TGCGCCAGCAGCTCCAGGTGGGATTCACCCCTCCACTTT.

The chain joins TRBV2 to TRBJ2-5; D unclear. The CDR3 has 12 residues. The V gene's germline CDR1 is SNHLY and CDR2 FYNNEI. Between the trimmed V and J ends, which lost 6 bases and 5 bases, there was a span of 10 bases. CDR3 in amino acids: CASSPYRETQYF. CDR3 coding DNA: TGTGCCAGCAGCCCCTACCGGGAGACCCAGTACTTC. Based on the CDR3 plus reference TRBV2 and TRBJ2-5, the full variable domain is EPEVTQTPSHQVTQMGQEVILRCVPISNHLYFYWYRQILGQKVEFLVSFYNNEISEKSEIFDDQFSVERPDGSNFTLKIRSTKLEDSAMYFCASSPYRETQYFGPGTRLLVL.

This CDR3 reads CASSSPGTPLSSYNSPLHF. The CDR3 bases are TGTGCCAGCAGCTCACCAGGGACGCCACTTAGCTCCTATAATTCACCCCTCCACTTT. V is TRBV16 and J is TRBJ1-6; weak D call: TRBD1 (5 bases). Germline assignment: CDR1 KGHSY and CDR2 FQNENV. This CDR3 contains 19 residues. Trimming shortened V by 5 bases and J by 0 bases, and 20 bases separated the two germline ends.

This chain uses TRBV7-9 with TRBJ2-2, with D possibly matching TRBD1 (6 bases). The CDR3 spans 16 residues. Germline CDR1 reads SEHNR; CDR2 reads FQNEAQ (reference sequence). V was cut by 7 bases and J by 5 bases, with 20 bases left in between. The DNA for the CDR3 is TGTGCCAGCATCCACCGGGACCCAGGGGATACCGGGGAGCTGTTTTTT. This translates into CASIHRDPGDTGELFF.

V is TRBV29-1 and J is TRBJ2-7; TRBD2 might be the D (7 bases). Germline V gene lookup returns CDR1 SQVTM and CDR2 ANQGSEA. The ends were cut back, 6 bases at V and 3 bases at J, with 21 bases in the middle. The length of the CDR3 is 15 residues. CDR3 loop: CSVAGEGGMDYEQYF. CDR3 bases: TGCAGCGTGGCCGGGGAGGGGGGAATGGACTACGAGCAGTACTTC.

V is TRBV4-1 and J is TRBJ2-1, with 15 bases identical to TRBD2. The germline V gene has CDR1 MGHRA and CDR2 YSYEKL. This CDR3 has 17 amino acids. V trimming: 2 bases; J trimming: 10 bases; junction bases outside the gene matches: 9. This CDR3 reads CASSQLRTSGGVAEQFF. CDR3 in DNA: TGCGCCAGCAGCCAACTCAGGACTAGCGGGGGGGTCGCGGAGCAGTTCTTC.

The chain links TRBV6-1 to TRBJ2-4; D gene ambiguous. From germline, CDR1 is MNHNS and CDR2 SASEGT. Trimming cost V 2 bases and J 3 bases, with 17 bases left between them. This CDR3 has 17 amino acids. DNA for the CDR3: TGTGCCAGCAGTGAATTAGTGGGATTGCTGGGCAAAAACATTCAGTACTTC. It codes for CASSELVGLLGKNIQYF.

This clone showed up just once. The genes are TRBV28 and TRBJ2-3, with a tentative D call TRBD2 (6 bases). In germline, CDR1 is MDHEN, CDR2 SYDVKM. This CDR3 is 18 amino acids long. V was trimmed by 3 bases and J by 0 bases, leaving 19 bases between them. The CDR3 nucleotides are TGTGCCAGCAGTTTTCCCTCGGAGGTAGCGGAGAGCACAGATACGCAGTATTTT. Translated: CASSFPSEVAESTDTQYF.

CDR3 coding DNA: TGTGCCTGGAGTGTGGGGGATGTCACTGAAGCTTTCTTT. As protein: CAWSVGDVTEAFF. This sequence joins TRBV30 and TRBJ1-1, with TRBD1 as a possible D gene (5 bases). V dropped 0 bases and J dropped 4 bases, with 9 bases sitting between them. The germline CDR1 and CDR2 sequences are GTSNPN and SVGIG (reference sequence). CDR3 length: 13 residues.

This chain uses TRBV10-1 with TRBJ1-5; TRBD1 might be the D (5 bases). CDR3 length: 14 residues. Germline V gene lookup returns CDR1 WNHNN and CDR2 SYGVQD (reference sequence). The V and J ends lost 6 bases and 5 bases respectively, with 14 bases between them. The DNA for the CDR3 is TGCGCCAGCAGCCCCGGGCAGGGCGATCAGCCCCAGCATTTT. It is translated as CASSPGQGDQPQHF.

V is TRBV19 and J is TRBJ1-1; D may be TRBD1 (5 bases). V lost 2 bases to trimming and J lost 1 base, with 8 bases between them. The CDR3 consists of 14 residues. Germline V CDR1 and CDR2: LNHDA, SQIVND (reference sequence). CDR3 residues: CASSIRGSNTEAFF. DNA of the CDR3: TGTGCCAGTAGTATAAGGGGTTCGAACACTGAAGCTTTCTTT.

This chain's CDR3 is CASSYNLRHTEAFF. The CDR3 DNA sequence: TGTGCCAGCAGTTACAACTTAAGACACACTGAAGCTTTCTTT. The rearrangement uses TRBV6-5 and TRBJ1-1, with D unclear. The CDR3 consists of 14 residues. Germline V gene sequence: CDR1 MNHEY, CDR2 SVGAGI. Between the trimmed V and J ends, which lost 2 bases and 3 bases, there was a span of 10 bases.

The chain carries TRBV4-2 and TRBJ2-3; D perhaps matches TRBD1 (6 bases). V lost 6 bases, J lost 4 bases, and 11 bases lay in between. Germline V gene lookup returns CDR1 LGHNA and CDR2 YNFKEQ. The CDR3 loop spans 13 amino acids. CDR3 amino acids: CASRQGGADTQYF. The CDR3 nucleotides are TGTGCCAGCAGACAGGGTGGCGCAGATACGCAGTATTTT.

This chain connects TRBV5-1 to TRBJ1-3, with TRBD1 as a possible D gene (5 bases). Germline CDR1 and CDR2: SGHRS and YFSETQ. V lost 4 bases and J lost 0, with 17 bases in between. There are 17 residues in the CDR3. For the CDR3, the DNA is TGCGCCAGCAGCACCCGTGGGGACCCGAGCTCTGGAAACACCATATATTTT. Translated: CASSTRGDPSSGNTIYF.